This TCR beta chain is drawn from a study of post-analysis software for immune sequencing data. In this sample, this clonotype turned up a few times. Unique molecular identifiers featured in each of the TCR beta cDNA libraries. Input amounts of roughly 1 to 10 million T cells were used. These gave around 500,000 cDNA molecules, so each molecule approximated one T cell. TCRdb re-derived calls from the PCR reads in MiXCR, one entry per CDR3 protein. Among about 540,000 distinct CDR3 sequences, approximately 31% were seen once, and the ten largest hold around 5.9%. Sequences were obtained from blood. This clonotype was sampled from a girl younger than 18 with multiple sclerosis.

This CDR3 is CASSPRNRRFSYNEQFF. The DNA of the CDR3 is TGTGCCAGCAGCCCCCGAAATAGAAGGTTTAGCTACAATGAGCAGTTCTTC. V gene TRBV7-9 combines with J gene TRBJ2-1; D unresolved. Germline V gene lookup returns CDR1 SEHNR and CDR2 FQNEAQ (reference sequence). Trimming took 5 bases from V and 3 from J, leaving 20 bases between them. The CDR3 length is 17 residues. Together with reference TRBV7-9 and TRBJ2-1, the CDR3 gives the full variable domain: DTGVSQNPRHKITKRGQNVTFRCDPISEHNRLYWYRQTLGQGPEFLTYFQNEAQLEKSRLLSDRFSAERPKGSFSTLEIQRTEQGDSAMYLCASSPRNRRFSYNEQFFGPGTRLTVL.